This T cell receptor beta chain derives from a study of T cell responses to AZD1222 COVID-19 vaccine. The CDR3 totals 15 residues. Profiling relied on immunoSEQ multiplex PCR, and the TCRdb table lists in-frame clones only, not all of them. The table lists approximately 30,000 clones, around 84% of them singletons, with 8% to 13% in the top ten. The rearrangement links TRBV21-1 to TRBJ2-5; the table gives TRBD2 as D, unverified against the DNA. TRBV21-1 is listed as a pseudogene. This clonotype was sampled from an adult who received the AZD1222 COVID-19 vaccine. Here the sequenced sample was peripheral blood, taken 28 days after the second AZD1222 dose. The CDR3 reads CATKGLAGFTETQYF. The CDR3 DNA sequence: TGTGCCACCAAGGGGCTAGCGGGGTTTACGGAGACCCAGTACTTC.